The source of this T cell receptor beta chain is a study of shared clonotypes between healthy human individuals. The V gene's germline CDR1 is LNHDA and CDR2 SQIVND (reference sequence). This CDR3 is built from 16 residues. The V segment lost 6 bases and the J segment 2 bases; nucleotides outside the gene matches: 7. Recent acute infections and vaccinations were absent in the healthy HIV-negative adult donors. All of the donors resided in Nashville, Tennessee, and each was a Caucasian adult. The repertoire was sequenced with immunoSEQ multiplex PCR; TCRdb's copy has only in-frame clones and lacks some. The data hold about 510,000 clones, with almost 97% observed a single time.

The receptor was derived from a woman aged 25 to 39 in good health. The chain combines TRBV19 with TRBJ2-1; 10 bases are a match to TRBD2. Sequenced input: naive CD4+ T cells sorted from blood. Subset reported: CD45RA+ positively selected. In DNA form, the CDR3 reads TGTGCCAGTAGACTAGCGGGGACAACCGCCTACAATGAGCAGTTCTTC. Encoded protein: CASRLAGTTAYNEQFF. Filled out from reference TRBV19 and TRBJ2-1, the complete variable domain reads DGGITQSPKYLFRKEGQNVTLSCEQNLNHDAMYWYRQDPGQGLRLIYYSQIVNDFQKGDIAEGYSVSREKKESFPLTVTSAQKNPTAFYLCASRLAGTTAYNEQFFGPGTRLTVL.